This TCR beta chain appears in the sequencing data of a study of cytomegalovirus exposure and HLA in healthy donors. At the level of the study: Samples from HLA-typed donors yielded 85 million to 95 million unique TCRs in an early data release.

Per germline, CDR1 MDHEN and CDR2 SYDVKM. The V gene end was trimmed by 6 bases and the J gene end by 3 bases; junction bases not matched to a gene: 5. The CDR3 loop spans 15 amino acids. Whole-study results and caveats: A later analysis linked a missense variant in DCLRE1C to the trimming of TCR beta V and J genes.

PCR used 60 Vbeta primers and 13 Jbeta primers. Produced via immunoSEQ multiplex PCR; TCRdb's table is partial and in-frame only. The data contain over 200,000 clones, 70% to 85% of them singletons. Concerning this clone itself: Its antigen is not known.

The sample taken for sequencing was PBMCs. The sequence was obtained from a woman aged 40 to 50 in good health and CMV-seronegative. The chain links TRBV28 to TRBJ1-6, with 7 bases lining up with TRBD1. The CDR3 region is CASSPRQGYNSPLHF. The CDR3, as DNA: TGTGCCAGCAGCCCAAGACAGGGCTATAATTCACCCCTCCACTTT.